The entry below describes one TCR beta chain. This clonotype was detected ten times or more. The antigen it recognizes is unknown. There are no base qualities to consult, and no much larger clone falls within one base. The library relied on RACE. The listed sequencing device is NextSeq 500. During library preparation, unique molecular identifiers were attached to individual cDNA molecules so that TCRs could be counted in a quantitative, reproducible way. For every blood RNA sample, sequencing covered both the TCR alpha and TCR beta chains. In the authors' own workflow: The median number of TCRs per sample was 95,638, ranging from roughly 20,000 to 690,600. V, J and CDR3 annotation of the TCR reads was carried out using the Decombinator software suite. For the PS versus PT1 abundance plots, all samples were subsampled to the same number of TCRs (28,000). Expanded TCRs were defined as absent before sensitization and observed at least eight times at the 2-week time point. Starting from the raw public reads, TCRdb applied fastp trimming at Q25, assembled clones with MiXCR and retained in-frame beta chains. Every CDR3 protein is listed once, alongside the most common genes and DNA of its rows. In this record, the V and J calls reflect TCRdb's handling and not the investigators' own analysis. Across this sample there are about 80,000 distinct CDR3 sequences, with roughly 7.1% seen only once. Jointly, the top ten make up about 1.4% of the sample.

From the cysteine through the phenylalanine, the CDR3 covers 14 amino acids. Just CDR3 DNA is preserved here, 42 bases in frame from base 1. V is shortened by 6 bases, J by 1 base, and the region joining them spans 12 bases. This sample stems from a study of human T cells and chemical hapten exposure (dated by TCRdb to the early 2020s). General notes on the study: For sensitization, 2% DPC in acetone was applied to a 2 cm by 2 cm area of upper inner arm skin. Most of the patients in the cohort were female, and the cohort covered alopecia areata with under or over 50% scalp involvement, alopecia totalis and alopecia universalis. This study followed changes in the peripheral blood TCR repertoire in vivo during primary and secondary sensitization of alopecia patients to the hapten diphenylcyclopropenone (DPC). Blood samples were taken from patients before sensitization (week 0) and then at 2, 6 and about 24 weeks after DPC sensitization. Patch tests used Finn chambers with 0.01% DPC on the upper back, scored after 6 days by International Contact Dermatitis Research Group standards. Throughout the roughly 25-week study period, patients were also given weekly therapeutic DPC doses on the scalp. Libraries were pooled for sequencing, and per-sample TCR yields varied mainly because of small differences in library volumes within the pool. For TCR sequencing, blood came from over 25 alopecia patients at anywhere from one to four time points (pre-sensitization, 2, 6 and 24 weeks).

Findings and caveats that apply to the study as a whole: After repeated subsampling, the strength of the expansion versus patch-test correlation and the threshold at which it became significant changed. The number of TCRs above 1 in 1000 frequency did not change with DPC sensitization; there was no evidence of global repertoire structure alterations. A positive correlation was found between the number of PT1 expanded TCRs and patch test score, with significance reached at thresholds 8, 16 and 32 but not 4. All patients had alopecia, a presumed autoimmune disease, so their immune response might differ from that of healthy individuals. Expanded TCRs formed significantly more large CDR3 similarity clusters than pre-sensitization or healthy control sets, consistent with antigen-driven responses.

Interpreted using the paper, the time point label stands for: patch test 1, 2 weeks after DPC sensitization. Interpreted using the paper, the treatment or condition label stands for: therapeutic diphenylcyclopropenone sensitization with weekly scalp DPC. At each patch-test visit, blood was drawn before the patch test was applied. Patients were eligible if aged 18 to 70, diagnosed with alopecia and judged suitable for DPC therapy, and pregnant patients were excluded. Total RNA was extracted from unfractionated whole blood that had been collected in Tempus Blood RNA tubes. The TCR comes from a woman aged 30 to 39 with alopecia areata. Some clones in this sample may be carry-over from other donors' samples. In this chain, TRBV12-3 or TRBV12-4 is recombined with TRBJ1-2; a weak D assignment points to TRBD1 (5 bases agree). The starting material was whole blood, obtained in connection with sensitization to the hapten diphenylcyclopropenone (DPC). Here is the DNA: TGTGCCAGCAGGCCCGGGACCATTAACTATGGCTACACCTTC. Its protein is CASRPGTINYGYTF.